A single sample gave rise to the 26 T cell receptor beta chains below, sequenced in a study of human T cells and chemical hapten exposure. Specified time point: patch test 1, 2 weeks after DPC sensitization. The treatment was: therapeutic diphenylcyclopropenone sensitization with weekly scalp DPC. From the RACE reads, TCRdb called clonotypes with MiXCR, one entry per CDR3 protein. The repertoire holds approximately 110,000 distinct CDR3 sequences, with around 10% as singletons. Sequencing used whole blood, obtained in connection with sensitization to the hapten diphenylcyclopropenone (DPC). The receptor source for this set is a woman aged 40-49 years with alopecia areata. Some clones in this sample may be carry-over from other donors' samples.

This clonotype was recorded many times. J is TRBJ1-3 and V is TRBV3-1; possible D gene TRBD1, 5 bases. This CDR3 is 14 amino acids long. V was cut by 2 bases and J by 3 bases, with 8 bases left in between. The germline gives CDR1 LGHDT, CDR2 YNNKEL (reference sequence). CDR3 amino acids: CASSQQGGGNTIYF. The CDR3 DNA reads as TGTGCCAGCAGCCAACAGGGAGGTGGAAACACCATATATTTT.

This chain connects TRBV5-4 to TRBJ2-2; 10 bases agree with TRBD1. This CDR3 has 16 residues. V dropped 5 bases and J dropped 4; count of bases not matched to a gene: 8. Germline V CDR1 and CDR2: SGHNT, YYREEE (reference sequence). CDR3 DNA sequence: TGTGCCAGCAGGTCCGGGACAGGGGCTTCCACCGGGGAGCTGTTTTTT. Translating it yields CASRSGTGASTGELFF.

This clonotype has a handful of counts. CDR3 bases: TGTGCCAGCGAGAGCTCTGGGGCCAACGTCCTGACTTTC. Its protein product is CASESSGANVLTF. The chain recombines TRBV9 with TRBJ2-6, with unresolved D. This CDR3 region has 13 residues. Looked up from germline, CDR1 is SGDLS and CDR2 is YYNGEE. Trimming stripped 7 bases from V and 0 bases from J, with 5 bases between.

This clonotype was seen only a few times. V gene TRBV28 combines with J gene TRBJ1-2, with 9 bases matching TRBD1. This CDR3 comprises 15 residues. The germline V gene has CDR1 MDHEN and CDR2 SYDVKM. The V segment lost 5 bases and the J segment 3 bases; nucleotides outside the gene matches: 7. CDR3 region: CASSGGTGSDYGYTF. Here the CDR3 DNA reads TGTGCCAGCAGTGGGGGGACAGGGAGCGACTATGGCTACACCTTC.

This clonotype was counted only a few times. Sequence at one end of the junction differs from germline and may be a read error. The chain has TRBV12-3 or TRBV12-4 and TRBJ1-3, with a possible D match to TRBD1 (5 bases). The CDR3 sequence is 15 residues long. This CDR3 is CASDSLVGSENTIYF. CDR3 DNA sequence: TGTGCCAGCGACAGTTTGGTGGGGTCTGAAAACACCATATATTTT.

This chain uses TRBV11-2 with TRBJ2-2; possibly TRBD1 for D (6 bases). The CDR3 contains 17 residues. Germline-derived CDR1 and CDR2 are SGHAT and FQNNGV. V lost 4 bases to trimming and J lost 6 bases, with 21 bases between them. This CDR3 is CASSYPRVAGTPGELFF. CDR3 nucleotide sequence: TGTGCCAGCAGCTACCCCCGGGTCGCCGGGACACCCGGGGAGCTGTTTTTT.

This clonotype was seen a few times. V gene TRBV7-9 combines with J gene TRBJ2-7, with 8 bases lining up with TRBD2. CDR1 SEHNR and CDR2 FQNEAQ come from the germline V gene (reference sequence). The CDR3 extends over 13 amino acids. The J segment lost 5 bases and the V segment lost 5 bases, leaving 5 bases of the junction unmatched. CDR3 protein: CASSPPGRDEQYF. In DNA, the CDR3 is TGTGCCAGCAGCCCCCCCGGGAGGGACGAGCAGTACTTC.

This clonotype has at least ten counts. The CDR3 sequence: CASGPRNTEAFF. CDR3 DNA sequence: TGTGCTAGTGGACCCCGAAACACTGAAGCTTTCTTT. The J gene is TRBJ1-1, the V gene TRBV12-5; D unclear. In germline, CDR1 is LGHNT, CDR2 FRNRAP. The germline V and J ends were trimmed by 6 bases and 2 bases, with 7 bases remaining between them. The CDR3 loop spans 12 amino acids.

The sample holds a few counts of this clonotype. The conserved phenylalanine or tryptophan normally closing the CDR3 is absent here, so this likely arose from a read error. This chain joins TRBV3-1 and TRBJ1-1, with TRBD1 matching over 9 bases. Germline V gives CDR1 LGHDT, CDR2 YNNKEL (reference sequence). The CDR3 is 14 residues long. The J segment lost 11 bases and the V segment lost 6 bases, leaving 13 bases of the junction unmatched. CDR3 sequence reads: CASSQVPRQGGAFL. Written as DNA, the CDR3 is TGTGCCAGCAGTCAGGTCCCCCGACAGGGGGGCGCTTTCCTT.

This clonotype has at least ten counts. The chain carries TRBV30 and TRBJ2-3; no clear D gene. Germline assignment: CDR1 GTSNPN and CDR2 SVGIG (reference sequence). This CDR3 spans 14 amino acids. Trimming took off 0 bases at V and 7 bases at J, with 14 bases between the two ends. CDR3 sequence: CAWSVSDPPNTQYF. CDR3 bases: TGTGCCTGGAGTGTGAGTGACCCCCCGAATACGCAGTATTTT.

Turning to this clonotype: This could be a read error, since a much larger clone is one nucleotide away. This chain connects TRBV7-2 to TRBJ1-3; D call uncertain. Germline values: CDR1 SGHTA, CDR2 FQGNSA. This CDR3 contains 11 residues. CDR3 sequence reads: CASSSRNTLYF. CDR3 nucleotide sequence: TGTGCCAGCAGCTCCAGAAACACCTTATATTTT.

Comments on this clonotype: A read error may explain this, as a much larger clone is one base away. This sequence joins TRBV12-3 or TRBV12-4 and TRBJ2-5; TRBD2 aligns across 12 bases. The V segment lost 9 bases and the J segment 5 bases; nucleotides outside the gene matches: 7. The CDR3 sequence is 14 residues long. The CDR3 DNA reads as TGTGCCAGTGGGCCCCTAGCGGGAGGGGAGACCCAGTACTTC. This translates into CASGPLAGGETQYF.

On this clonotype: The junction departs from germline at one end; a sequencing error may be responsible. V gene TRBV18 combines with J gene TRBJ2-2; D might be TRBD1 (6 bases). The CDR3 is made up of 13 amino acids. The germline CDR1 and CDR2 sequences are KGHSH and LQKENI. The CDR3 sequence is CASSNGDTWELFF. For the CDR3, the DNA is TGTGCCAGCTCAAACGGGGACACCTGGGAGCTGTTTTTT.

This clonotype has only a few counts. CDR3 in amino acids: CASSKPPPGWRESLAEQYF. Here the CDR3 DNA reads TGTGCCAGCAGCAAACCGCCCCCCGGTTGGCGGGAGTCTCTCGCCGAGCAGTACTTC. This rearrangement joins TRBV21-1 to TRBJ2-7; the DNA was not compared with TRBD2, the D call given in the table. TRBV21-1 is shown as a pseudogene. This CDR3 is built from 19 residues.

This clonotype was recorded many times. This sequence joins TRBV25-1 and TRBJ2-2; weak D call: TRBD2 (5 bases). Germline V lookup: CDR1 MGHDK, CDR2 SYGVNS. Between the trimmed V and J ends, which lost 7 bases and 4 bases, there was a span of 16 bases. This CDR3 is built from 15 residues. Here the CDR3 reads CASTPRDSSTGELFF. In DNA, the CDR3 is TGTGCCAGCACCCCACGGGATAGCAGCACCGGGGAGCTGTTTTTT.

The chain carries TRBV30 and TRBJ1-1, with D unresolved. Germline values: CDR1 GTSNPN, CDR2 SVGIG (reference sequence). V was cut by 5 bases and J by 10 bases, with 20 bases left in between. CDR3 length: 13 amino acids. CDR3 loop: CAWRRPPTSPAFF. For the CDR3, the DNA is TGTGCCTGGCGCAGACCCCCCACTTCCCCAGCTTTCTTT. Using reference TRBV30 and TRBJ1-1 for the parts outside the CDR3, the full variable domain is SQTIHQWPATLVQPVGSPLSLECTVEGTSNPNLYWYRQAAGRGLQLLFYSVGIGQISSEVPQNLSASRPQDRQFILSSKKLLLSDSGFYLCAWRRPPTSPAFFGQGTRLTVV.

V usage is TRBV5-1 and J usage is TRBJ1-4; 7 bases fit TRBD1. The length of the CDR3 is 19 residues. Germline-derived CDR1 and CDR2 are SGHRS and YFSETQ. The V segment lost 3 bases and the J segment 0 bases; nucleotides outside the gene matches: 14. The CDR3 sequence: CASSSYSGTATATNEKLFF. The CDR3, as DNA: TGCGCCAGCAGCTCTTACTCCGGGACAGCTACTGCAACTAATGAAAAACTGTTTTTT.

This clonotype has at least ten counts. The chain has TRBV3-1 and TRBJ2-7, with 11 nucleotides matching TRBD2. Per the germline V gene, CDR1 is LGHDT and CDR2 is YNNKEL (reference sequence). The CDR3 sequence is 14 residues long. V lost 7 bases to trimming and J lost 6 bases; unmatched junction nucleotides: 8. This chain's CDR3 is CASTETSGIGEQYF. CDR3 sequence (DNA): TGTGCCAGCACCGAGACTAGCGGGATCGGCGAGCAGTACTTC.

This clonotype occurred many times. The V gene is TRBV4-2, the J gene TRBJ2-7; TRBD1 or TRBD2 may be the D gene (5 bases each). Germline V gene lookup returns CDR1 LGHNA and CDR2 YNFKEQ. The CDR3 runs to 15 residues. Trimming pared 1 base from V and 2 bases from J, leaving 12 bases between. CDR3 sequence: CASSQGREGPYEQYF. CDR3 sequence (DNA): TGTGCCAGCAGCCAAGGTCGAGAGGGACCCTACGAGCAGTACTTC.

This clonotype was detected only a few times. This rearrangement joins TRBV11-2 to TRBJ2-5; TRBD2 matches at 10 bases. Trimming removed 5 bases from V and 4 bases from J; junction bases left unmatched: 10. Germline V gene data show CDR1 as SGHAT and CDR2 as FQNNGV. The CDR3 is 16 residues long. CDR3 region: CASSPGLAPERETQYF. For the CDR3, the DNA is TGTGCCAGCAGCCCGGGACTAGCGCCAGAAAGAGAGACCCAGTACTTC.

This clonotype occurred many times. This chain uses TRBV5-1 with TRBJ2-5; 7 bases map to TRBD2. This CDR3 spans 14 amino acids. The junction had 6 bases not matched to a gene; V was cut back by 3 bases and J by 4 bases. CDR1 is SGHRS and CDR2 is YFSETQ in the germline V gene. For the CDR3, the DNA is TGCGCCAGCAGCTCGGGAGGCGCGGGAGAGACCCAGTACTTC. Protein product: CASSSGGAGETQYF.

The V gene is TRBV28, the J gene TRBJ2-7; 8 nucleotides agree with TRBD2. Germline V CDR1 and CDR2: MDHEN, SYDVKM. The CDR3 has 16 amino acids. The ends lost 0 bases at V and 0 bases at J; junction bases unmatched: 4. CDR3 nucleotide sequence: TGTGCCAGCAGTTTATGGACTAGCGAGCGCTCCTACGAGCAGTACTTC. It translates to CASSLWTSERSYEQYF.

The chain carries TRBV7-9 and TRBJ1-1; a weak D match, TRBD1 (5 bases). Germline-derived CDR1 and CDR2 are SEHNR and FQNEAQ (reference sequence). The CDR3 totals 14 residues. Trimming shortened V by 7 bases and J by 4 bases, and 16 bases separated the two germline ends. The CDR3 nucleotides are TGTGCCAGCACTGAAATGGGACGGGGCACTGAAGCTTTCTTT. This gives the protein CASTEMGRGTEAFF.

A few counts support this clonotype. The rearrangement links TRBV11-2 to TRBJ2-5, with D perhaps TRBD2 (5 bases). The V gene's germline CDR1 is SGHAT and CDR2 FQNNGV. V was clipped by 5 bases and J by 5 bases, with 12 bases between them. The CDR3 has 13 amino acids. The CDR3 is CASSRRRRETQYF. The CDR3 DNA follows: TGTGCCAGCAGCCGCCGGAGGCGGGAGACCCAGTACTTC.

This clonotype appeared a few times. The gene calls are TRBV7-9 and TRBJ1-5, with D hard to call. CDR1 and CDR2 (germline): SEHNR, FQNEAQ (reference sequence). The CDR3 extends over 12 amino acids. The V end lost 5 bases, the J end lost 2 bases, and 4 bases lay between the germline ends. CDR3 bases: TGTGCCAGCAGCGCCCGCAATCAGCCCCAGCATTTT. This gives the protein CASSARNQPQHF.

The rearrangement uses TRBV29-1 and TRBJ1-1, with D maybe TRBD1 (6 bases). V was trimmed by 4 bases and J by 7 bases, leaving 16 bases between them. The CDR3 consists of 13 residues. Per germline, CDR1 SQVTM and CDR2 ANQGSEA. CDR3 bases: TGCAGCGTTGCGGGGGGCGATATTAATGAAGCTTTCTTT. Protein product: CSVAGGDINEAFF.